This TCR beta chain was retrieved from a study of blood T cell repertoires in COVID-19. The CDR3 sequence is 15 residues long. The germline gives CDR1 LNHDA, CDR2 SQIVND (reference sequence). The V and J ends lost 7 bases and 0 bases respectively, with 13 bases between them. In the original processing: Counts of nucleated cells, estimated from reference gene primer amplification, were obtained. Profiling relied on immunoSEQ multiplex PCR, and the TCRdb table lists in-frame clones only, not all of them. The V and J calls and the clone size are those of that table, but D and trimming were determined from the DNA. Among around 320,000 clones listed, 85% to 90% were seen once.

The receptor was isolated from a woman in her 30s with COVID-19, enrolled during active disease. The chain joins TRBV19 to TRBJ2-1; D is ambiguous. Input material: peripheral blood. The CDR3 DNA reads TGTGCCAGTACCGCCGACATCTCCTCCTACAATGAGCAGTTCTTC. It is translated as CASTADISSYNEQFF.